A selection of T cell receptor beta chains follows, all from one sample in a study of T cell clusters in autoimmune cytopenias. From the multiplex PCR reads, TCRdb lists one entry per CDR3 protein and no DNA. This sample's clone table lists 5,800 or so distinct CDR3 sequences. The sample consisted of peripheral blood. These receptors were collected from a human donor with an autoimmune cytopenia or autoimmune hepatitis (not recorded which). The CDR3 runs from the conserved cysteine through the conserved F or W. The size entry is marked missing in some rows and otherwise reads once, few, many or a size class.

abundance: medium-sized; v_gene: TRBV6-5; j_gene: TRBJ1-4; CDR3aa: CASSLHEKLFF
abundance: .; v_gene: TRBV5-1; j_gene: TRBJ2-3; CDR3aa: CASSRQGSEDTQYF
abundance: .; v_gene: TRBV7-6; j_gene: TRBJ2-7; CDR3aa: CASSLESASYYEQYF
abundance: .; v_gene: TRBV7-9; j_gene: TRBJ2-5; CDR3aa: CASRQSEYQETQYF
abundance: medium-sized; v_gene: TRBV29-1; j_gene: TRBJ1-3; CDR3aa: CSVEGAGNTIYF
abundance: .; v_gene: TRBV12-3/TRBV12-4; j_gene: TRBJ1-1; CDR3aa: CASTHRVGNYRPEAFF
abundance: large; v_gene: TRBV12-3/TRBV12-4; j_gene: TRBJ2-7; CDR3aa: CASSYFNRVNEQYF
abundance: medium-sized; v_gene: TRBV6-5; j_gene: TRBJ2-7; CDR3aa: CASSSFYEQYF
abundance: medium-sized; v_gene: TRBV7-9; j_gene: TRBJ2-7; CDR3aa: CASSHRDRNYEQYF
abundance: medium-sized; v_gene: TRBV19; j_gene: TRBJ1-1; CDR3aa: CASRRNRENTEAFF
abundance: medium-sized; v_gene: TRBV6-5; j_gene: TRBJ2-1; CDR3aa: CASSGGPIGNEQFF
abundance: medium-sized; v_gene: TRBV30; j_gene: TRBJ1-2; CDR3aa: CAWSEGYGYTF
abundance: medium-sized; v_gene: TRBV20-1; j_gene: TRBJ2-5; CDR3aa: CSADVGGWTSGSQETQYF
abundance: medium-sized; v_gene: TRBV6-5; j_gene: TRBJ1-5; CDR3aa: CASSYARSNQPQHF
abundance: .; v_gene: TRBV20-1; j_gene: TRBJ1-2; CDR3aa: CSAGLGRGYTF
abundance: medium-sized; v_gene: TRBV11-3; j_gene: TRBJ2-2; CDR3aa: CASSLSGLDTGELFF
abundance: .; v_gene: TRBV7-2; j_gene: TRBJ2-1; CDR3aa: CASSGRTRGRGYNEQFF
abundance: .; v_gene: TRBV15; j_gene: TRBJ1-5; CDR3aa: CATSRDLGNQPQHF
abundance: medium-sized; v_gene: TRBV11-3; j_gene: TRBJ2-5; CDR3aa: CASSRGEAETQYF
abundance: medium-sized; v_gene: TRBV27; j_gene: TRBJ2-7; CDR3aa: CASSNRGYEQYF
abundance: .; v_gene: TRBV20-1; j_gene: TRBJ1-6; CDR3aa: CSARQGDSSYNSPLHF
abundance: .; v_gene: TRBV20-1; j_gene: TRBJ2-7; CDR3aa: CSARDRFGEGREQYF
abundance: medium-sized; v_gene: TRBV12-3/TRBV12-4; j_gene: TRBJ2-1; CDR3aa: CASTREAGGASSYNEQFF
abundance: medium-sized; v_gene: TRBV29-1; j_gene: TRBJ1-1; CDR3aa: CSVDETGNTEAFF
abundance: medium-sized; v_gene: TRBV6-1; j_gene: TRBJ1-2; CDR3aa: CASSETARYGYTF
abundance: medium-sized; v_gene: TRBV6-5; j_gene: TRBJ1-2; CDR3aa: CASSYSIGTGYGYTF
abundance: .; v_gene: TRBV30; j_gene: TRBJ1-1; CDR3aa: CAWSVDPRYTEAFF
abundance: medium-sized; v_gene: TRBV6-5; j_gene: TRBJ2-5; CDR3aa: CASRRLDQETQYF
abundance: .; v_gene: TRBV14; j_gene: TRBJ2-7; CDR3aa: CASSLLIGVDEQYF
abundance: .; v_gene: TRBV13; j_gene: TRBJ2-4; CDR3aa: CASSLWGAKNIQYF
abundance: .; v_gene: TRBV6-5; j_gene: TRBJ1-1; CDR3aa: CASRGTSGTEAFF
abundance: .; v_gene: TRBV5-6; j_gene: TRBJ2-1; CDR3aa: CASSPSGVAGPYNEQFF
abundance: .; v_gene: TRBV13; j_gene: TRBJ2-3; CDR3aa: CASSIQSPDTQYF
abundance: .; v_gene: TRBV5-6; j_gene: TRBJ1-1; CDR3aa: CASSLASLNAFF
abundance: .; v_gene: TRBV6-5; j_gene: TRBJ2-1; CDR3aa: CASSYRPALAGGQSSYNEQFF
abundance: medium-sized; v_gene: TRBV30; j_gene: TRBJ2-1; CDR3aa: CAWSPRDRYNEQFF
abundance: .; v_gene: TRBV12-3/TRBV12-4; j_gene: TRBJ1-3; CDR3aa: CASSLLGPRSGNTIYF
abundance: .; v_gene: TRBV12-3/TRBV12-4; j_gene: TRBJ1-2; CDR3aa: CASRRTGGAGGYTF
abundance: .; v_gene: TRBV11-3; j_gene: TRBJ2-5; CDR3aa: CATSDPAGGVWETQYF
abundance: medium-sized; v_gene: TRBV19; j_gene: TRBJ2-3; CDR3aa: CASSQRRESTDTQYF
abundance: medium-sized; v_gene: TRBV6-1; j_gene: TRBJ2-7; CDR3aa: CASSEASGGSYEQYF
abundance: medium-sized; v_gene: TRBV6-2/TRBV6-3; j_gene: TRBJ2-3; CDR3aa: CASSYSGGVTDTQYF